The clone carrying this TCR beta chain was detected only a few times. Individual cDNA molecules received unique molecular identifiers in the library. One entry per CDR3 protein results from TCRdb running MiXCR on the RACE reads. The repertoire consists of 240,000 or so distinct CDR3 sequences, with about 9.4% occurring once and the leading ten covering 2% to 2.5%. This specimen comes from a study of human T cells and chemical hapten exposure. This CDR3 contains 16 residues. The germline gives CDR1 SGHTA, CDR2 FQGNSA. Losses at the gene ends were 4 bases for V and 0 bases for J; bases not matched to a gene: 5. As to time point: pre-sensitization, week 0. The treatment here: therapeutic diphenylcyclopropenone sensitization with weekly scalp DPC.

The sequencing used whole blood, collected in connection with sensitization to the hapten diphenylcyclopropenone (DPC). This sequence joins TRBV7-2 and TRBJ1-1, with TRBD1 matching over 10 bases. The clonotype was recovered from a woman in her thirties or forties with alopecia areata. Some clones in this sample may be carry-over from other donors' samples. CDR3 residues: CASSSGGQGMNTEAFF. CDR3 sequence (DNA): TGTGCCAGCAGCTCCGGGGGACAGGGGATGAACACTGAAGCTTTCTTT.